Shown below are 10 T cell receptor beta chains from a single sample sequenced in a study of blood T cell repertoires in COVID-19. The repertoire was sequenced with immunoSEQ multiplex PCR; TCRdb's copy has only in-frame clones and lacks some. The sample shows 120,000 to 150,000 clones, approximately 87% of them seen only once. Input material: PBMCs or T cells enriched from blood (not recorded which). These TCRs come from a woman in her twenties or thirties with acute COVID-19.

The chain recombines TRBV11-2 with TRBJ2-5; no clear D. V was shortened by 3 bases and J by 0 bases, with 5 bases between the two germline ends. Germline V gene data show CDR1 as SGHAT and CDR2 as FQNNGV. The CDR3 consists of 13 residues. The DNA of the CDR3 is TGTGCCAGCAGCTTCGGGTACCAAGAGACCCAGTACTTC. It codes for CASSFGYQETQYF.

This sequence joins TRBV7-8 and TRBJ1-1; TRBD1 aligns across 8 bases. The CDR3 loop spans 14 amino acids. Germline V gene data show CDR1 as SGHVS and CDR2 as FQNEAQ. The J segment lost 0 bases and the V segment lost 5 bases, leaving 2 bases of the junction unmatched. The CDR3 spells CASSRTGLNTEAFF. The CDR3 nucleotides read TGTGCCAGCAGCCGGACAGGGCTGAACACTGAAGCTTTCTTT.

This clone appeared once. The chain has TRBV2 and TRBJ2-2; 9 bases are shared with TRBD2. Germline assignment: CDR1 SNHLY and CDR2 FYNNEI. The junction had 13 bases not matched to a gene; V was cut back by 11 bases and J by 6 bases. The CDR3 covers 15 residues. The CDR3 sequence: CASQSGGRGSGELFF. The CDR3 DNA sequence: TGTGCCTCCCAGTCCGGCGGGAGGGGGTCCGGGGAGCTGTTTTTT.

The chain recombines TRBV10-3 with TRBJ2-7; 9 bases line up with TRBD2. V trimming: 3 bases; J trimming: 3 bases; junction bases outside the gene matches: 6. CDR1 is ENHRY and CDR2 is SYGVKD in the germline V gene. CDR3 length equals 15 residues. CDR3 nucleotide sequence: TGTGCCATCAGTGAAGGCCTAGCGGGACGCTACGAGCAGTACTTC. Its protein product is CAISEGLAGRYEQYF.

The V gene is TRBV28, the J gene TRBJ1-6; D remains ambiguous. The CDR3 contains 11 residues. Trimming cost V 5 bases and J 7 bases, with 3 bases left between them. The V gene's germline CDR1 is MDHEN and CDR2 SYDVKM. CDR3 region: CASSLNSPLHF. The CDR3 nucleotides read TGTGCCAGCAGTCTAAATTCACCCCTCCACTTT.

This clone was found once. The rearrangement joins TRBV18 to TRBJ1-4; 8 bases align to TRBD1. V lost 6 bases and J lost 7; bases outside the gene matches: 10. The CDR3 is 15 residues long. Germline V gene lookup returns CDR1 KGHSH and CDR2 LQKENI. In DNA, the CDR3 is TGTGCCAGCTCGGGGGGACAGGCCCTGAGTGAAAAACTGTTTTTT. Its protein product is CASSGGQALSEKLFF.

This chain links TRBV28 with TRBJ2-7; 8 bases align to TRBD2. Germline V gene data show CDR1 as MDHEN and CDR2 as SYDVKM. The CDR3 contains 15 residues. With 3 bases clipped from V and 2 bases from J, the junction kept 6 bases outside the gene matches. The CDR3 protein is CASSFAAGGPYEQYF. For the CDR3, the DNA is TGTGCCAGCAGTTTCGCCGCGGGAGGTCCCTACGAGCAGTACTTC.

In nucleotides, the CDR3 is TGTGCCAGCAGAGGCGCAGGGGTTGGTTCACCCCTCCACTTT. Translating it yields CASRGAGVGSPLHF. This rearrangement joins TRBV28 to TRBJ1-6, with a weak D call TRBD1 (6 bases). V was cut by 6 bases and J by 9 bases, with 15 bases left in between. The CDR3 length is 14 residues. Germline assignment: CDR1 MDHEN and CDR2 SYDVKM. Full variable domain (remainder filled in from reference TRBV28 and TRBJ1-6): DVKVTQSSRYLVKRTGEKVFLECVQDMDHENMFWYRQDPGLGLRLIYFSYDVKMKEKGDIPEGYSVSREKKERFSLILESASTNQTSMYLCASRGAGVGSPLHFGNGTRLTVT.

The chain couples TRBV7-9 to TRBJ2-7; D is unclear. The length of the CDR3 is 12 residues. Per the germline V gene, CDR1 is SEHNR and CDR2 is FQNEAQ (reference sequence). The germline V and J ends were trimmed by 5 bases and 8 bases, with 13 bases remaining between them. This chain's CDR3 is CASSQSDLKQYF. Written as DNA, the CDR3 is TGTGCCAGCAGCCAATCCGACTTGAAGCAGTACTTC.

This clone was found a few times. The chain uses TRBV19 and TRBJ2-6; possibly TRBD2 for D (5 bases). The germline CDR1 and CDR2 sequences are LNHDA and SQIVND (reference sequence). The germline V and J ends were trimmed by 0 bases and 12 bases, with 9 bases remaining between them. The CDR3 contains 13 residues. This chain's CDR3 is CASSIENAGVLTF. CDR3 DNA: TGTGCCAGTAGTATAGAAAATGCGGGCGTCCTGACTTTC. Using reference TRBV19 and TRBJ2-6 for the parts outside the CDR3, the full variable domain is DGGITQSPKYLFRKEGQNVTLSCEQNLNHDAMYWYRQDPGQGLRLIYYSQIVNDFQKGDIAEGYSVSREKKESFPLTVTSAQKNPTAFYLCASSIENAGVLTFGAGSRLTVL.